This TCR beta chain emerged from a study of regulatory T cells in long-lasting Graves disease. V gave up 8 bases and J gave up 5 bases; unmatched junction bases: 5. The CDR3 is 12 amino acids. From germline, CDR1 is PRHDT and CDR2 FYEKMQ (reference sequence). Construction of TCR beta libraries relied on iRepertoire HTBI primers and on Arm-PCR targeting CDR3 regions. From the multiplex PCR reads, TCRdb called clonotypes with MiXCR, one entry per CDR3 protein. The sample lists hundreds of thousands of distinct CDR3 sequences; roughly 23% were seen once. This clonotype was detected ten times or more. Its specificity is unknown. Time point reported: persistent/refractory GD, antithyroid drugs over 5 years with positive TRAb. From PBMCs, RNA was extracted and then used to make the TCR library. Patients with Graves' disease were diagnosed by American Thyroid Association guidelines. Points from the study as a whole: Lower TCR diversity characterized persistent Graves' patients relative to newly diagnosed patients.

The sample consisted of peripheral blood mononuclear cells (PBMCs), taken when the disease was refractory, from a patient treated with antithyroid drugs. The J gene is TRBJ1-2, the V gene TRBV13; 7 bases line up with TRBD1. This TCR came from a female donor with Graves disease. Written as DNA, the CDR3 is TGTGCCAGCCAACAGGGGAAATATGGCTACACCTTC. Translation: CASQQGKYGYTF.